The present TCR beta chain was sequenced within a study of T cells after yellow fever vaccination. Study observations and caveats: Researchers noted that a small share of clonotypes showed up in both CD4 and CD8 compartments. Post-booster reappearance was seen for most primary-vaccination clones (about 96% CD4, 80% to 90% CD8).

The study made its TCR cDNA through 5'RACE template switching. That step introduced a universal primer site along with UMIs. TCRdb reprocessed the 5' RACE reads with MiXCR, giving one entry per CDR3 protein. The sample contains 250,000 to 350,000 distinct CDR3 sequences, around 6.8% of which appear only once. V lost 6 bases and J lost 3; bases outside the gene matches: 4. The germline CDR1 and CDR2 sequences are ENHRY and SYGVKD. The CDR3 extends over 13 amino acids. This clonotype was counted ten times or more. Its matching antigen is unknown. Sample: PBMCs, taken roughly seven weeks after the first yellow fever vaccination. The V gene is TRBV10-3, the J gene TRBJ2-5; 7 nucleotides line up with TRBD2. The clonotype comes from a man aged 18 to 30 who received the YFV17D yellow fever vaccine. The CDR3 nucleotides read TGTGCCATCAGATGGGAGGGAAAAGAGACCCAGTACTTC. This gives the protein CAIRWEGKETQYF.